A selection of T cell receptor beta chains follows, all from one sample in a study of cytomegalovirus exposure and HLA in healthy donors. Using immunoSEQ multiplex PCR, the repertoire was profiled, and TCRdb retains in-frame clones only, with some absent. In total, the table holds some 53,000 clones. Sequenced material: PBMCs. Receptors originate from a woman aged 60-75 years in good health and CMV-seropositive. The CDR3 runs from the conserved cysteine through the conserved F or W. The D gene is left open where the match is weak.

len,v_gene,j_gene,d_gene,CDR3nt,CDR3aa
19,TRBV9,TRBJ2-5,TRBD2,TGTGCCAGCAGCGTAGATGCCCTTGGAAGCGGGGGACGGGGGGAGACCCAGTACTTC,CASSVDALGSGGRGETQYF
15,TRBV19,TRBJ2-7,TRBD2,TGTGCCAGTAGTATAGTAAGCGGGGGGACCTACGAGCAGTACTTC,CASSIVSGGTYEQYF
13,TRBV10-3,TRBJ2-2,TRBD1,TGTGCCACCGGGACAGGGGTAACCGGGGAGCTGTTTTTT,CATGTGVTGELFF
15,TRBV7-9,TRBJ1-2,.,TGTGCCAGCAGCTTAGGGACAGACTTTAACTATGGCTACACCTTC,CASSLGTDFNYGYTF
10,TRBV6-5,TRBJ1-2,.,TGTGCCACCAAGCGTGGTGGCTACACCTTC,CATKRGGYTF
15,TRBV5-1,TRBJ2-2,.,TGCGCCAGCAGCCCGACTAGCACAGGGGGCGGGGAGCTGTTTTTT,CASSPTSTGGGELFF
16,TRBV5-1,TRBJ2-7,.,TGCGCCAGCAGCTTGGGCGGGTTTTTCAGCGCCTACGAGCAGTACTTC,CASSLGGFFSAYEQYF
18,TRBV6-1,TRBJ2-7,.,TGTGCCAGCAGTGTTGTTCAGTCCCTAGCGCTACTTACCTACGAGCAGTACTTC,CASSVVQSLALLTYEQYF
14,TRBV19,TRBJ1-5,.,TGTGCCAGTAGTACAGGGAGGAGCAATCAGCCCCAGCATTTT,CASSTGRSNQPQHF
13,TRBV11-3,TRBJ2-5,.,TGTGCCAGCAGCTTAGGTCCGGGGGAGACCCAGTACTTC,CASSLGPGETQYF
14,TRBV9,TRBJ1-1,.,TGTGCCAGCAGCGTAGCGACAGCCGCCACTGAAGCTTTCTTT,CASSVATAATEAFF
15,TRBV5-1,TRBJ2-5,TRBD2,TGCGCCAGCAGCTTGGGGCTAGCGGGGGTAGAGACCCAGTACTTC,CASSLGLAGVETQYF
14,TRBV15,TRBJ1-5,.,TGTGCCACCAGCTTAGTACCTAGCAATCAGCCCCAGCATTTT,CATSLVPSNQPQHF
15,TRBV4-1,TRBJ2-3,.,TGCGCCAGCAGCCAAGACCGGGGTGCCACAGATACGCAGTATTTT,CASSQDRGATDTQYF
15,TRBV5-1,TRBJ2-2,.,TGCGCCAGCAGCTTGGCCAGCGCGAACACCGGGGAGCTGTTTTTT,CASSLASANTGELFF
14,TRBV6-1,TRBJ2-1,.,TGTGCCAGCGGACAGTTGAGCTCCGACAATGAGCAGTTCTTC,CASGQLSSDNEQFF
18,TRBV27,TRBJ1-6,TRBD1,TGTGCCAGCAGCCGGGGACAGGGGGCGAGCACCTATAATTCACCCCTCCACTTT,CASSRGQGASTYNSPLHF
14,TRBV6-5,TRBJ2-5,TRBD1,TGTGCCAGCAATTGGGGACAGGGCGAAGAGACCCAGTACTTC,CASNWGQGEETQYF
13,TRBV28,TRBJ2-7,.,TGTGCCAGCACCCTTGGCGGGTCCTACGAGCAGTACTTC,CASTLGGSYEQYF
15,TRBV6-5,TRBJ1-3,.,TGTGCCAGCAGTTACTCGATCAGCTCTGGAAACACCATATATTTT,CASSYSISSGNTIYF
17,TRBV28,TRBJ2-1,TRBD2,TGTGCCAGCAGTCCCTTGTTGGGACTAGCGACTTACAATGAGCAGTTCTTC,CASSPLLGLATYNEQFF
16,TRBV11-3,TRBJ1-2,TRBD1,TGTGCCAGCAGCTTAGTCGGGACAGGCCCAAACTATGGCTACACCTTC,CASSLVGTGPNYGYTF
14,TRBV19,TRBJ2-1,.,TGTGCCAGTACCTTTGGCGGTCCCTACAATGAGCAGTTCTTC,CASTFGGPYNEQFF
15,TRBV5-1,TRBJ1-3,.,TGCGCCAGCAGCGGCGGGACCCTGAGAGGAAACACCATATATTTT,CASSGGTLRGNTIYF
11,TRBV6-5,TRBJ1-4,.,TGTGCCAGCAGTCGAGGGGAAAAACTGTTTTTT,CASSRGEKLFF
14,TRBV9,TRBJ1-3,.,TGTGCCAGCAGCCGGGGGGGGTCTGGAAACACCATATATTTT,CASSRGGSGNTIYF
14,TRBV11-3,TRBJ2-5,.,TGTGCCAGCAGCTTAGATCGACAGCAAGAGACCCAGTACTTC,CASSLDRQQETQYF
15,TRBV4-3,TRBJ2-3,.,TGCGCCAGCAGCCAAGATCCAGCGGCCACAGATACGCAGTATTTT,CASSQDPAATDTQYF
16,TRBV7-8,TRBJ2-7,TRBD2,TGTGCCAGCAGCCCCGGATATAGCGGGGGGGCCTACGAGCAGTACTTC,CASSPGYSGGAYEQYF
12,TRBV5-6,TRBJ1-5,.,TGTGCCAGCAGCTATTGGGGCCAGCCCCAGCATTTT,CASSYWGQPQHF
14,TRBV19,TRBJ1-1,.,TGTGCCAGTAGTCATCAGGGAGGGAACACTGAAGCTTTCTTT,CASSHQGGNTEAFF
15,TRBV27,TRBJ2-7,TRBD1,TGTGCCAGCAGTTTATCGGGGACAGGGTGGGGCGAGCAGTACTTC,CASSLSGTGWGEQYF
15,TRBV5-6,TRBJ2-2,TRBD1,TGTGCCAGCAGCTCCGGGACAGGGTACACCGGGGAGCTGTTTTTT,CASSSGTGYTGELFF
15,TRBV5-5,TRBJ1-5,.,TGTGCCAGCAGCTTGTCGGACACCGGGTATCAGCCCCAGCATTTT,CASSLSDTGYQPQHF
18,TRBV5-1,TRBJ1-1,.,TGCGCCAGCAGCTTGCCCTCGCCCGACAGCCTTTTGAACACTGAAGCTTTCTTT,CASSLPSPDSLLNTEAFF
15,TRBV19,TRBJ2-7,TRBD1,TGTGCCAGTAGTATAGGACAGGGTGGCACCTACGAGCAGTACTTC,CASSIGQGGTYEQYF
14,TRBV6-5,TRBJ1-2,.,TGTGCCAGCAGTTACTCGGAGAGTAACTATGGCTACACCTTC,CASSYSESNYGYTF